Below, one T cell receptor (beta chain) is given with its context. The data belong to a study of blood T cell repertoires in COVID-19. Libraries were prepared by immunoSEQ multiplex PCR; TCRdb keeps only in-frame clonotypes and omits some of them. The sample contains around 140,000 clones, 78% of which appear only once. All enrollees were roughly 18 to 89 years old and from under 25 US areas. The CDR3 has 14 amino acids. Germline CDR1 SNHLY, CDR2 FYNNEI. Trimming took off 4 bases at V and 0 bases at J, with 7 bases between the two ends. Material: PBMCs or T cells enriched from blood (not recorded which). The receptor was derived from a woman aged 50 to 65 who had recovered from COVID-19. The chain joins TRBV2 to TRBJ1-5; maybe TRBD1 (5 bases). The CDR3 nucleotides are TGTGCCAGCAGTGTCAGGGATAGCAATCAGCCCCAGCATTTT. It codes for CASSVRDSNQPQHF.